These T cell receptor beta chains were read from a single sample in a study of OX40 agonist ivuxolimab in advanced cancers. Only in-frame clones appear in the TCRdb table, and some are missing; sequencing was by immunoSEQ multiplex PCR. The sample shows approximately 100,000 clones, over 75% of them seen only once. The sequenced sample was CD4+ or CD8+ T cells sorted from blood, obtained in a trial of the OX40 agonist ivuxolimab. All receptors derive from an adult with an advanced solid tumor such as melanoma, head and neck, liver or kidney cancer. Both conserved end residues are part of each CDR3. A D gene is named only where the DNA matches it firmly. The size field is filled for only some rows; it gives once, few, many or a size class.

j_call clone_size v_call d_call cdr3_nt cdr3_aa
TRBJ1-1 . TRBV7-2 . TGTGCCAGCAGCTCGATGACGGTTGTTGGTACTGAAGCTTTCTTT CASSSMTVVGTEAFF
TRBJ2-3 . TRBV7-3 TRBD1 TGTGCCAGCAGTTCCCCGGGACAGGCGGCAGATACGCAGTATTTT CASSSPGQAADTQYF
TRBJ2-1 . TRBV4-2 TRBD2 TGTGCCAGCAGCCAAGATCCCCGACTAGCGGGATCATACAATGAGCAGTTCTTC CASSQDPRLAGSYNEQFF
TRBJ1-5 . TRBV7-9 . TGTGCCAGCAGCCGTTCGGGAAACAATCAGCCCCAGCATTTT CASSRSGNNQPQHF
TRBJ2-2 . TRBV28 . TGTGCCAGCAGTAAGCCTACAGGGTTGACCGGGGAGCTGTTTTTT CASSKPTGLTGELFF
TRBJ2-1 . TRBV7-7 . TGTGCCAGCAGCTTAGCAGCTAATTCGGATGAGCAGTTCTTC CASSLAANSDEQFF
TRBJ2-2 . TRBV10-3 TRBD2 TGTGCCATCAGCGCAAGCGGGGCGAACACCGGGGAGCTGTTTTTT CAISASGANTGELFF
TRBJ1-2 . TRBV28 . TGTGCCAGCAGTTTATCAGTGATCTATGGCTACACCTTC CASSLSVIYGYTF
TRBJ2-7 once TRBV4-2 . TGTGCCAGCAGAAGCGGAGTTACGTCCTACGAGCAGTACTTC CASRSGVTSYEQYF
TRBJ2-5 . TRBV7-8 TRBD2 TGTGCCAGCAGCCCGCTGGTTGGTAGCGGGGTAAAAGAGACCCAGTACTTC CASSPLVGSGVKETQYF
TRBJ2-7 . TRBV21-1 . TGTGCCAGCAGCGCCGGACTAGATTACGAGCAGTACTTC CASSAGLDYEQYF
TRBJ1-5 few TRBV21-1 . TGTGCCAGCAGCATCAATCAAAGCAATCAGCCCCAGCATTTT CASSINQSNQPQHF
TRBJ1-5 . TRBV5-6 . TGTGCCAGCAGCTTCTCCGGGACACCGGGGCAGCCCCAGCATTTT CASSFSGTPGQPQHF
TRBJ2-1 . TRBV5-1 TRBD1 TGCGCCAGCAGCTTGGACAGGGGGCTGGGAGGTGAGCAGTTCTTC CASSLDRGLGGEQFF
TRBJ2-3 . TRBV6-1 TRBD2 TGTGCCAGCAGTGCCTTAGCGGGAGTCACAGATACGCAGTATTTT CASSALAGVTDTQYF
TRBJ2-3 . TRBV11-2 TRBD2 TGTGCCAGCAGCCCTAGACTAGCGGGACCCACAGATACGCAGTATTTT CASSPRLAGPTDTQYF
TRBJ2-1 . TRBV6-6 TRBD2 TGTGCCAGCAGTTACATTGATCCGGGAGGTGGCAATGAGCAGTTCTTC CASSYIDPGGGNEQFF